This T cell receptor (beta chain) was obtained from a study of neoadjuvant anti-PD-1 for oral cavity cancer. The germline gives CDR1 MRHNA, CDR2 SNTAGT. The CDR3 runs to 13 residues. The V gene lost 2 bases and the J gene lost 0 bases, with 2 bases spanning the gap. Here immunoSEQ multiplex PCR was the method, and the copy in TCRdb shows in-frame clones only, minus some. The sample yields 6,000 to 9,500 clones, around 48% seen once. This material consisted of tumor tissue, taken before nivolumab (anti-PD-1) treatment. The J gene is TRBJ2-1, the V gene TRBV6-4; D remains unclear. This receptor was taken from a person between 40 and 85 years old with oral cavity squamous cell carcinoma. This chain's CDR3 is CASSDNSYNEQFF. The CDR3 region has the DNA TGTGCCAGCAGTGACAACTCCTACAATGAGCAGTTCTTC.